This T cell receptor (beta chain) was profiled in a study of radiation and T cells in renal cell carcinoma. Whole-study context: Nephrectomy followed 15 Gy stereotactic body radiation by 4 weeks. General study points: From baseline, blood top tumor clonotypes peaked at 2 weeks post-radiation.

The protocol was immunoSEQ multiplex PCR, while the TCRdb copy is restricted to in-frame clones and leaves out a portion. Counted here are some 150,000 clones, roughly 83% occurring once; the ten biggest clones make up around a quarter. With respect to this clone: Its target is unknown.

This CDR3 has 15 amino acids. Looked up from germline, CDR1 is MNHEY and CDR2 is SVGAGI. V gave up 0 bases and J gave up 5 bases; unmatched junction bases: 7. Time point given: baseline pretreatment blood. Treatment of the sample: 15 Gy SBRT to primary tumor, nephrectomy 4 weeks later. Serial blood draws occurred at baseline and 2 and 4 weeks post-SBRT. Clear cell pathology was present in this patient's renal cell carcinoma. This TCR was sampled from a woman aged 45-60 years with renal cell carcinoma. The chain is built from TRBV6-5 and TRBJ2-7; TRBD1 matches 7 bases. The material sequenced was blood, taken from a patient whose treatment included radiotherapy and nephrectomy. The CDR3 sequence: CASSYSRQGVNEQYF. The DNA for the CDR3 is TGTGCCAGCAGTTACTCGAGGCAGGGGGTAAACGAGCAGTACTTC.